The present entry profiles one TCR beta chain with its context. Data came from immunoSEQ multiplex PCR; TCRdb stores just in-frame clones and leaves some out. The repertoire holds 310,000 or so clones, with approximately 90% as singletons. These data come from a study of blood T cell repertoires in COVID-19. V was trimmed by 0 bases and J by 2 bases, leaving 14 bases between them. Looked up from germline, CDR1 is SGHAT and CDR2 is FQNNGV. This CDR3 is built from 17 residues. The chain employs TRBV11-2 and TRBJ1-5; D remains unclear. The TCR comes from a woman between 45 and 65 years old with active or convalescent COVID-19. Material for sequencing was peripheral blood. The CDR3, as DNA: TGTGCCAGCAGCTTAGAGGCGTGGGCAGGCGGCAATCAGCCCCAGCATTTT. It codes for CASSLEAWAGGNQPQHF.